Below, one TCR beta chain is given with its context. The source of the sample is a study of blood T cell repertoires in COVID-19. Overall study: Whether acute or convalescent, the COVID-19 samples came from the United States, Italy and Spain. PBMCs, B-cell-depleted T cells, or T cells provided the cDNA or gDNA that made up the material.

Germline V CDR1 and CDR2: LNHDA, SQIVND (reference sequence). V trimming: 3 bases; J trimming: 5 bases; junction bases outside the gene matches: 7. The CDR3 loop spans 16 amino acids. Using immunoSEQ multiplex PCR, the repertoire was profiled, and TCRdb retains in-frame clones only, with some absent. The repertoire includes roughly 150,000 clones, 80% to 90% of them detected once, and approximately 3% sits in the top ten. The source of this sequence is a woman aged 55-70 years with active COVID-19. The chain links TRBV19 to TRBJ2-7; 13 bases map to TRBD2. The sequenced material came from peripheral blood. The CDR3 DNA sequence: TGTGCCAGTAGTATTGGCGGACTAGCGGGAGTTGACGAGCAGTACTTC. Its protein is CASSIGGLAGVDEQYF.